Below, one TCR beta chain is given with its context. As yet, its antigen is unknown. The CDR3 is 15 residues long. V gave up 3 bases and J gave up 3 bases, with 14 bases separating them. CDR1 is MGHDK and CDR2 is SYGVNS in the germline V gene. Fresh peripheral blood, roughly 9.3 ml, was the source of the PBMCs. This sample is part of a study of T cells in Graves' hyperthyroidism and ophthalmopathy. Study-wide results and limits: Expanded thyroid clonotypes (above 0.001) were mostly also found in blood. Prediction of ophthalmopathy progression came a median around 6.5 months pre-onset.

Amplification of TCR beta CDR3 regions was performed using RNA transcripts as template. First-round RT-PCR of the TCR CDR3 relied on the HTBI primer set. TCRdb re-called the multiplex PCR reads through MiXCR, storing one row per CDR3 protein. The repertoire includes 200,000 to 250,000 distinct CDR3 sequences, under 20% of them detected once, and around 50% sits in the top ten. The chain has TRBV25-1 and TRBJ2-5, with D perhaps assigned TRBD1 or TRBD2 (5 bases each). The clonotype was recovered from a man aged 45-65 years with Graves' hyperthyroidism. The specimen sequenced was blood. This chain's CDR3 is CASSEGGGREETQYF. CDR3 coding DNA: TGTGCCAGCAGTGAGGGTGGGGGACGAGAAGAGACCCAGTACTTC.